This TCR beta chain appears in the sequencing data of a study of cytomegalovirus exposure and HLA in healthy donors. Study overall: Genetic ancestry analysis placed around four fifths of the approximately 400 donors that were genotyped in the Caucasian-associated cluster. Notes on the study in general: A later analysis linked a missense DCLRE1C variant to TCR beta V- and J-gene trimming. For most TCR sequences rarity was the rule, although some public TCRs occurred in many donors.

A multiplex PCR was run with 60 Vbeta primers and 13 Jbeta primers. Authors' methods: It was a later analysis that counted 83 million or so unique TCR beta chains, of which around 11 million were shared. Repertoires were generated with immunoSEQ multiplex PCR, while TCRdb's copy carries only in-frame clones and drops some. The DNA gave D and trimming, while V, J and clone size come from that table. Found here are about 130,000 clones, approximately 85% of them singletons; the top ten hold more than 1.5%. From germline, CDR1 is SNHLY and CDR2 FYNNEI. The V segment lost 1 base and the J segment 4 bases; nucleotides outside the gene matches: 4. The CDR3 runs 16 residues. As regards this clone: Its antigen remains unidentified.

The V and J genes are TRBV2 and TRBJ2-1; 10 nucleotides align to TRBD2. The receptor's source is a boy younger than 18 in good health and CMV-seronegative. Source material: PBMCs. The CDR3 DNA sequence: TGTGCCAGCAGTGAAGGTCCGGGACTAGCGTACAATGAGCAGTTCTTC. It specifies CASSEGPGLAYNEQFF.